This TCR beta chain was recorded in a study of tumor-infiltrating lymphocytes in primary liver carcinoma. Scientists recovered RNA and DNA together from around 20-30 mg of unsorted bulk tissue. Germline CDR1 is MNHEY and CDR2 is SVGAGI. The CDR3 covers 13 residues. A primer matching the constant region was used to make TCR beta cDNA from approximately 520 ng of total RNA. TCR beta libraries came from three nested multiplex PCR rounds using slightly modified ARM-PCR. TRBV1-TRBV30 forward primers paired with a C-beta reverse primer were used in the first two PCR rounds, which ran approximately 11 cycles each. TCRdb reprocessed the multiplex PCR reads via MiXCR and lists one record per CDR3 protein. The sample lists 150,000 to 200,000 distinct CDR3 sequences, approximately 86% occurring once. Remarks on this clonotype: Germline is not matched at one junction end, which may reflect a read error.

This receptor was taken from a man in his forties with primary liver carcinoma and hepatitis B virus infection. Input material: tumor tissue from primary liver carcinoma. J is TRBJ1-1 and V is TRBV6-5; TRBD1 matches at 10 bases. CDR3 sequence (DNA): TGTGCCAGCAGTAGGACAGGGGGAGCAGAAGCTTCCTTT. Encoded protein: CASSRTGGAEASF.